Below, one T cell receptor beta chain is given with its context. The J segment lost 10 bases and the V segment lost 8 bases, leaving 11 bases of the junction unmatched. The CDR3 consists of 13 residues. The V gene's germline CDR1 is ENHRY and CDR2 SYGVKD. Under the authors' procedure: Amplification with reference gene primers provided the estimates of nucleated cell counts. The data were produced by immunoSEQ multiplex PCR, yet TCRdb's version contains in-frame clones alone and is incomplete. That table furnishes V, J and clone size, whereas the DNA furnished D and trimming. The profile shows 200,000 or so clones, over 75% of them singletons. This entry belongs to a study of blood T cell repertoires in COVID-19. Study information: Acute and convalescent COVID-19 samples came from the United States, Italy and Spain.

The rearrangement links TRBV10-3 to TRBJ2-1; 7 nucleotides match TRBD2. The sample consisted of peripheral blood. The sequence derives from a man aged 45-65 years with COVID-19, enrolled during active disease. For the CDR3, the DNA is TGTGCCATCGGGAGCGGGACGCCGGGGGAGCAGTTCTTC. It is translated as CAIGSGTPGEQFF.